A single sample gave rise to the 6 T cell receptor beta chains below, sequenced in a study of Graves' ophthalmopathy and Graves' hyperthyroidism listed by TCRdb under 2018. The sequencer listed for this sample is Illumina HiSeq 2000. For repertoire sequencing, the TCR beta CDR3 regions were amplified from RNA transcripts. HTBI primers and the Qiagen OneStep RT-PCR kit were used in a first-round RT-PCR, which was followed by a second-round multiplex PCR, size selection and purification. The public reads were run again by TCRdb, first through fastp at Q25 and then through MiXCR, and only productive beta chains were kept. A single entry per CDR3 protein holds the most common genes and DNA from its merged rows. This sample gives around 1,200,000 distinct CDR3 sequences in total; 35% to 40% of them show up just once. The ten largest clones represent 11% of the sample. Material: peripheral blood or thyroid tissue (not recorded which). The receptor set was obtained from an adult man with Graves' hyperthyroidism.

The chain carries TRBV11-2 and TRBJ2-5, with 10 bases lining up with TRBD1. V lost 5 bases, J lost 5 bases, and 11 bases stayed unmatched. The CDR3 loop spans 16 amino acids. Germline lookup yields CDR1 SGHAT and CDR2 FQNNGV. This CDR3 is CASSEGTGAQVETQYF. The CDR3 coding sequence is TGTGCCAGCAGCGAGGGGACAGGGGCCCAGGTGGAGACCCAGTACTTC.

This clonotype was seen ten or more times. The chain has TRBV5-1 and TRBJ2-7; D not resolved. CDR1 and CDR2 from the germline V gene are SGHRS and YFSETQ. The CDR3 has 13 amino acids. The V gene lost 3 bases and the J gene lost 5 bases, with 12 bases spanning the gap. CDR3 region: CASSSTPSNEQYF. The CDR3 nucleotides are TGCGCCAGCAGCTCCACGCCCTCTAACGAGCAGTACTTC.

This clonotype has a count of ten or more. The rearrangement uses TRBV9 and TRBJ2-6; 9 bases are a match to TRBD1. Germline values: CDR1 SGDLS, CDR2 YYNGEE. The ends lost 4 bases at V and 2 bases at J; junction bases unmatched: 10. The CDR3 totals 18 residues. The CDR3 bases are TGTGCCAGCAGCCCCCGGGGGGACAGGGTTCCTGGGGCCAACGTCCTGACTTTC. Encoded protein: CASSPRGDRVPGANVLTF.

This clonotype was counted many times. This sequence joins TRBV9 and TRBJ2-5, with a weak D call TRBD2 (6 bases). Per the germline V gene, CDR1 is SGDLS and CDR2 is YYNGEE. The CDR3 is 14 residues long. V was cut by 0 bases and J by 2 bases, with 8 bases left in between. This CDR3 is CASSVAGVQETQYF. The CDR3 nucleotides are TGTGCCAGCAGCGTAGCGGGGGTACAAGAGACCCAGTACTTC. Full variable domain (remainder filled in from reference TRBV9 and TRBJ2-5): DSGVTQTPKHLITATGQRVTLRCSPRSGDLSVYWYQQSLDQGLQFLIQYYNGEERAKGNILERFSAQQFPDLHSELNLSSLELGDSALYFCASSVAGVQETQYFGPGTRLLVL.

This clonotype occurred a few times. The chain employs TRBV19 and TRBJ1-5; D remains ambiguous. This CDR3 is built from 14 residues. V gave up 11 bases and J gave up 4 bases, with 18 bases separating them. CDR1 is LNHDA, CDR2 SQIVND, per germline (reference sequence). CDR3 nucleotides: TGTGCCTGGAGTCTTAGGGTCGGTAATCAGCCCCAGCATTTT. The encoded protein is CAWSLRVGNQPQHF.

The chain couples TRBV4-1 to TRBJ2-7; TRBD1 is a possible D gene (5 bases). The V and J ends lost 0 bases and 4 bases respectively, with 13 bases between them. The CDR3 length is 15 residues. CDR1 and CDR2 (germline): MGHRA, YSYEKL. The CDR3 here is CASSQDQPGKYEQYF. CDR3 nucleotide sequence: TGCGCCAGCAGCCAAGATCAGCCAGGGAAGTACGAGCAGTACTTC.